The 5 T cell receptor beta chains below come from one sample, sequenced in a study of CD8 T cells in Susac syndrome. Random-hexamer reverse transcription was applied to roughly 0.45 to 1 ug RNA. TCRdb re-called the immunoSEQ multiplex PCR reads through MiXCR, storing one row per CDR3 protein. The sample has 45,000 to 60,000 distinct CDR3 sequences, roughly 92% seen once. Sequenced material: CD8+ T cells from PBMCs. These receptors all stem from a human donor in good health.

The genes are TRBV2 and TRBJ2-7, with a tentative D call TRBD2 (6 bases). CDR1 is SNHLY, CDR2 FYNNEI, per germline. The CDR3 is made up of 14 amino acids. The V end lost 8 bases, the J end lost 0 bases, and 14 bases lay between the germline ends. CDR3 nucleotides: TGTGCCAGCCTCGGGGGTCTTAGCTCCTACGAGCAGTACTTC. Its protein product is CASLGGLSSYEQYF.

The chain couples TRBV19 to TRBJ2-7; 9 bases fit TRBD2. V shed 8 bases and J 4 bases; nucleotides not matched to a gene: 12. The germline CDR1 and CDR2 sequences are LNHDA and SQIVND (reference sequence). This CDR3 is 15 amino acids long. For the CDR3, the DNA is TGTGCCAGTTTGGCACCTATAGCGGGAGAATACGAGCAGTACTTC. This translates into CASLAPIAGEYEQYF.

This chain joins TRBV2 and TRBJ2-7; possibly TRBD2 for D (5 bases). V lost 8 bases to trimming and J lost 2 bases, with 16 bases between them. The CDR3 runs 14 residues. The V gene's germline CDR1 is SNHLY and CDR2 FYNNEI. The CDR3: CASDQGGKTYEQYF. CDR3 DNA sequence: TGTGCCAGCGATCAAGGAGGCAAAACCTACGAGCAGTACTTC.

V usage is TRBV4-3 and J usage is TRBJ2-1; 7 bases are shared with TRBD2. The CDR3 sequence is 16 residues long. The V and J ends lost 0 bases and 2 bases, in that order; junction bases with no gene match: 4. CDR1 is LGHNA and CDR2 is YSLEER in the germline V gene. DNA of the CDR3: TGCGCCAGCAGCCAAGATCCAGGGAGGGCCTACAATGAGCAGTTCTTC. It translates to CASSQDPGRAYNEQFF.

V usage is TRBV30 and J usage is TRBJ1-5, with TRBD1 as a possible D gene (6 bases). The V end was cut by 2 bases, the J end by 5 bases, with 13 bases between. CDR1 GTSNPN and CDR2 SVGIG come from the germline V gene (reference sequence). This CDR3 region has 14 residues. The CDR3 protein is CAWSSGTIHQPQHF. The CDR3 coding sequence is TGTGCCTGGAGTTCCGGGACAATCCATCAGCCCCAGCATTTT. Based on the CDR3 plus reference TRBV30 and TRBJ1-5, the full variable domain is SQTIHQWPATLVQPVGSPLSLECTVEGTSNPNLYWYRQAAGRGLQLLFYSVGIGQISSEVPQNLSASRPQDRQFILSSKKLLLSDSGFYLCAWSSGTIHQPQHFGDGTRLSIL.